These 16 T cell receptor beta chains came from one sample sequenced in a study of response to subunit inactivated influenza vaccine. TCRdb itself ran the RT-PCR reads through MiXCR, one entry per CDR3 protein. The sample lists about 520,000 distinct CDR3 sequences, approximately 7.2% occurring once. The sequencing used PBMCs from blood, collected around 2 years after vaccination. The receptors shown here come from a man between 50 and 69 years old who received an inactivated influenza vaccine.

The DNA for the CDR3 is TGCAGTGCCACCAGGGACAACACCGGGGAGCTGTTTTTT. It yields the protein CSATRDNTGELFF. The rearrangement joins TRBV20-1 to TRBJ2-2; D tentatively reads TRBD1 or TRBD2 (5 bases each). This CDR3 is built from 13 residues. Per the germline V gene, CDR1 is DFQATT and CDR2 is SNEGSKA (reference sequence). V was trimmed by 6 bases and J by 2 bases, leaving 10 bases between them.

The genes are TRBV6-2 or TRBV6-3 and TRBJ2-7; 10 bases fit TRBD1. V shed 6 bases, J shed 4 bases, and the junction held 9 bases outside the gene matches. The CDR3 has 15 amino acids. The germline CDR1 and CDR2 sequences are MNHEY and SVGEGT. The CDR3 loop is CASRTIRTGGYEQYF. CDR3 in DNA: TGTGCCAGCAGAACTATCCGGACAGGGGGATACGAGCAGTACTTC.

With respect to this clonotype: A much larger clonotype is one base distant, so this may be a read error. The chain uses TRBV20-1 and TRBJ1-1, with D unresolved. This CDR3 region has 16 residues. CDR1 DFQATT and CDR2 SNEGSKA come from the germline V gene (reference sequence). CDR3 nucleotides: TGCCGTGCTAGAGATGGGCTAAAACTATTGAACACTGAAGCTTTCTTT. This sequence encodes CRARDGLKLLNTEAFF.

This clonotype was found a few times. The rearrangement links TRBV4-3 to TRBJ1-4, with D possibly TRBD1 on 6 matching bases. CDR1 is LGHNA and CDR2 is YSLEER in the germline V gene. The CDR3 sequence is 15 residues long. V lost 1 base and J 5 bases, leaving 11 bases between the germline ends. CDR3 loop: CASSQVTGLNEKLFF. As DNA, the CDR3 is TGCGCCAGCAGCCAAGTAACAGGGCTCAATGAAAAACTGTTTTTT.

This clonotype was detected only a few times. The genes are TRBV5-6 and TRBJ1-2; D is perhaps TRBD1 (6 bases). The germline CDR1 and CDR2 sequences are SGHDT and YYEEEE. V lost 0 bases and J 4 bases, leaving 16 bases between the germline ends. The CDR3 is 16 amino acids. The CDR3 DNA reads TGTGCCAGCAGCTTGGCCACGGCAGGGGTTACCTATGGCTACACCTTC. Translating gives CASSLATAGVTYGYTF.

This sequence joins TRBV14 and TRBJ2-1; 12 nucleotides agree with TRBD2. CDR3 length equals 16 residues. Looked up from germline, CDR1 is SGHDN and CDR2 is FVKESK. V dropped 2 bases and J dropped 3; count of bases not matched to a gene: 2. The CDR3 DNA reads TGTGCCAGCAGCCAACTGGGACTAGCGGGCTACAATGAGCAGTTCTTC. This sequence encodes CASSQLGLAGYNEQFF. The full variable domain, rest sourced from reference TRBV14 and TRBJ2-1, is EAGVTQFPSHSVIEKGQTVTLRCDPISGHDNLYWYRRVMGKEIKFLLHFVKESKQDESGMPNNRFLAERTGGTYSTLKVQPAELEDSGVYFCASSQLGLAGYNEQFFGPGTRLTVL.

This clonotype was seen repeatedly, ten times or more. The CDR3 nucleotides read TGTGCCAGCAGTGCTTCCCCGGGGACCGGGGAGCTGTTTTTT. The encoded protein is CASSASPGTGELFF. The chain recombines TRBV6-4 with TRBJ2-2; tentatively, D is TRBD2 (5 bases). Germline V lookup: CDR1 MRHNA, CDR2 SNTAGT. CDR3 length: 14 residues. With 4 bases removed from V and 5 bases from J, the gap between germline ends came to 11 bases.

CDR3 bases: TGTGCCATCAGGGTGACTAGCGGGAACAATGAGCAGTTCTTC. Translated, it gives CAIRVTSGNNEQFF. This chain connects TRBV10-3 to TRBJ2-1; TRBD2 matches 11 bases. This CDR3 comprises 14 residues. The V gene end was trimmed by 6 bases and the J gene end by 5 bases; junction bases not matched to a gene: 3. The germline V gene has CDR1 ENHRY and CDR2 SYGVKD.

This clonotype was counted a few times. The rearrangement links TRBV15 to TRBJ2-1, with TRBD2 matching 10 bases. The CDR3 loop spans 16 amino acids. V trimming: 5 bases; J trimming: 4 bases; junction bases outside the gene matches: 8. CDR1 LNHNV and CDR2 YYDKDF come from the germline V gene (reference sequence). CDR3 bases: TGTGCCACCAGCGGGGCAGCGGGGGGGCGGTACAATGAGCAGTTCTTC. It specifies CATSGAAGGRYNEQFF.

This clonotype was counted a few times. The genes are TRBV7-2 and TRBJ1-1, with D possibly being TRBD1 (5 bases). V was shortened by 7 bases and J by 2 bases, with 14 bases between the two germline ends. The germline gives CDR1 SGHTA, CDR2 FQGNSA. The CDR3 consists of 14 residues. The CDR3 loop is CASTQRQSNTEAFF. DNA of the CDR3: TGTGCCAGCACCCAAAGACAGTCTAACACTGAAGCTTTCTTT.

In this sample, this clonotype turned up a few times. The chain joins TRBV3-1 to TRBJ2-1, with TRBD2 matching 9 bases. With V trimmed by 1 base and J by 9 bases, 7 bases remained unmatched. This CDR3 has 15 amino acids. CDR1 is LGHDT and CDR2 is YNNKEL in the germline V gene (reference sequence). The CDR3 here is CASSQGGGASFEQFF. CDR3 nucleotide sequence: TGTGCCAGCAGCCAAGGCGGGGGGGCGTCTTTTGAGCAGTTCTTC.

This chain uses TRBV20-1 with TRBJ2-3; D uncertain. Per the germline V gene, CDR1 is DFQATT and CDR2 is SNEGSKA (reference sequence). Trimming cost V 6 bases and J 1 base, with 8 bases left between them. The CDR3 has 12 amino acids. The CDR3 DNA reads TGCAGTGCCCAGAAAGGCACAGATACGCAGTATTTT. Its translation is CSAQKGTDTQYF.

There are a few counts of this clonotype. The chain combines TRBV5-1 with TRBJ1-3; no definite D call. The CDR3 is 15 residues long. Germline V gene data show CDR1 as SGHRS and CDR2 as YFSETQ. V was cut by 0 bases and J by 2 bases, with 9 bases left in between. This CDR3 reads CASSLVAATGNTIYF. In DNA, the CDR3 is TGCGCCAGCAGCTTGGTGGCGGCTACTGGAAACACCATATATTTT.

The chain carries TRBV27 and TRBJ1-1; tentatively, D is TRBD1 (5 bases). V was pared by 1 base and J by 4 bases, with 16 bases between. Germline-derived CDR1 and CDR2 are MNHEY and SMNVEV (reference sequence). The CDR3 consists of 16 residues. The CDR3 protein is CASSLLGAGKVTEAFF. In DNA form, the CDR3 reads TGTGCCAGCAGTTTATTAGGGGCCGGGAAGGTCACTGAAGCTTTCTTT.

This clonotype was recorded at least ten times. The genes are TRBV20-1 and TRBJ1-5; maybe TRBD1 (5 bases). Trimming stripped 3 bases from V and 6 bases from J, with 15 bases between. The CDR3 consists of 14 residues. Germline V CDR1 and CDR2: DFQATT, SNEGSKA (reference sequence). For the CDR3, the DNA is TGCAGTGCTAGCCCCGGGGAGGGACGTCAGCCCCAGCATTTT. Protein product: CSASPGEGRQPQHF.

The V gene is TRBV29-1, the J gene TRBJ2-7, with D tentatively TRBD1 or TRBD2 (5 bases each). The germline gives CDR1 SQVTM, CDR2 ANQGSEA. This CDR3 comprises 13 residues. CDR3 sequence: CTATGTESYEQYF. As DNA, the CDR3 is TGCACCGCAACCGGGACGGAGTCCTACGAGCAGTACTTC.